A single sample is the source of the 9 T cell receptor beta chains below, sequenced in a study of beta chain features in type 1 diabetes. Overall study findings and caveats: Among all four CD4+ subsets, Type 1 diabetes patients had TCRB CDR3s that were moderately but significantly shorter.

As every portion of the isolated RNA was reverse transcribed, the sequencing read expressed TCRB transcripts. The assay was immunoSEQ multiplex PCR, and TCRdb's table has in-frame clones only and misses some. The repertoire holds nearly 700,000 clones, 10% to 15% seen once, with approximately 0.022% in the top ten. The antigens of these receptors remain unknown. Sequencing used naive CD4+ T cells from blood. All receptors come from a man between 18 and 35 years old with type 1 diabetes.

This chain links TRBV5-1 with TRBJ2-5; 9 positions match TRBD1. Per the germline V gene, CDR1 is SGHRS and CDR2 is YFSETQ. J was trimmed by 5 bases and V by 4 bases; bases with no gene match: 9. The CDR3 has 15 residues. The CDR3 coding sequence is TGCGCCAGCAGCAAGGGACAGGGCGGAGACGAGACCCAGTACTTC. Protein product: CASSKGQGGDETQYF.

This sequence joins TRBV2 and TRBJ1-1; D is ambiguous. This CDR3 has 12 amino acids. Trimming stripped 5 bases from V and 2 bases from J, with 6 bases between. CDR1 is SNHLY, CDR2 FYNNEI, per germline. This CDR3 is CASSTDNTEAFF. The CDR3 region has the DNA TGTGCCAGCAGTACAGATAACACTGAAGCTTTCTTT.

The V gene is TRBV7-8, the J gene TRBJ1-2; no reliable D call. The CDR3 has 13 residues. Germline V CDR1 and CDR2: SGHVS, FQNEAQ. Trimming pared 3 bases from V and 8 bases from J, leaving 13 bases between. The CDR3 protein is CASSFPGARGYTF. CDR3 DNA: TGTGCCAGCAGCTTCCCCGGAGCGCGGGGCTACACCTTC.

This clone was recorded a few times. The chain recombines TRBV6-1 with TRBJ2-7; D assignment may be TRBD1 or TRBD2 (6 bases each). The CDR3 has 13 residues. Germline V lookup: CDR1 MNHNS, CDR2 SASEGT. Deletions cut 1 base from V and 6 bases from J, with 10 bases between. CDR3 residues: CASSEDRGVEQYF. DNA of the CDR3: TGTGCCAGCAGTGAAGATAGGGGGGTCGAGCAGTACTTC.

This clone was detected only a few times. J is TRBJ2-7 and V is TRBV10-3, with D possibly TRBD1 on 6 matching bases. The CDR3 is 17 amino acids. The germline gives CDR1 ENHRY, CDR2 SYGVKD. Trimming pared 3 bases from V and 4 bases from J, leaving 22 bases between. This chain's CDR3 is CAISDITEDSVYYEQYF. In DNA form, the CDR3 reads TGTGCCATCAGTGATATTACGGAGGACAGTGTGTATTACGAGCAGTACTTC.

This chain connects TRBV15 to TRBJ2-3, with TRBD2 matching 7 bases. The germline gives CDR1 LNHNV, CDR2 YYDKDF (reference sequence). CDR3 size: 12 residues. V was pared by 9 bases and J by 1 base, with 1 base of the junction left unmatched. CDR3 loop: CATAGGTDTQYF. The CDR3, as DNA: TGTGCCACGGCGGGGGGCACAGATACGCAGTATTTT.

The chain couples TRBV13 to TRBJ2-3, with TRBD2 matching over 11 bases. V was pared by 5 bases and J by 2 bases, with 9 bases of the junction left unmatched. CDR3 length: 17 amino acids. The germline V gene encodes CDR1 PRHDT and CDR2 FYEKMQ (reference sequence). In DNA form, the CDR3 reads TGTGCCAGCAGCATCCGACTAGCGGGGCCTAACACAGATACGCAGTATTTT. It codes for CASSIRLAGPNTDTQYF.

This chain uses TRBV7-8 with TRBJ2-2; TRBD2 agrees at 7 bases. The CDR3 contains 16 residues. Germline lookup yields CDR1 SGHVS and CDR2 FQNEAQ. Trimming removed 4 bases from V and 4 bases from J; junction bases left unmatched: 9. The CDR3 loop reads CASSSAGGGSTGELFF. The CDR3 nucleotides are TGTGCCAGCAGCTCCGCTGGGGGGGGTTCCACCGGGGAGCTGTTTTTT.

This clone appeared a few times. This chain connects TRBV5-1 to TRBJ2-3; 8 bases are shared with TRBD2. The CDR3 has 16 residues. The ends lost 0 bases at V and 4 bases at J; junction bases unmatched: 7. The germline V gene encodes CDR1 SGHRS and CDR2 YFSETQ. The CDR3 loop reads CASSLVAGGSADTQYF. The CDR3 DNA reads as TGCGCCAGCAGCTTGGTCGCGGGGGGATCGGCAGATACGCAGTATTTT.